A selection of T cell receptor beta chains follows, all from one sample in a study of blood T cell repertoires in COVID-19. Clones were read by immunoSEQ multiplex PCR, and TCRdb kept only the in-frame ones, dropping some. The table lists approximately 97,000 clones, 80% to 90% of them singletons. The sample consisted of peripheral blood. Every receptor here comes from a man aged 50 to 59 with COVID-19, enrolled during active disease. The CDR3 runs from the conserved cysteine through the conserved F or W. The order of the fields is CDR3 protein, CDR3 DNA, CDR3 length, J gene, D gene, V gene, clone size. D genes are given only for firm matches. Where a row states a size, it is once, few, many or the class of an expanded clone; other rows omit it.

CDR3: CASSTGTGGQTYF
DNA: TGTGCCAGCAGCACCGGGACAGGGGGCCAGACGTACTTC
length: 13
J: TRBJ2-7
D: TRBD1
V: TRBV7-9
size: .

CDR3: CATSDPFRDRDLNTEAFF
DNA: TGTGCCACCAGTGATCCCTTCCGGGACAGAGACTTGAACACTGAAGCTTTCTTT
length: 18
J: TRBJ1-1
D: TRBD1
V: TRBV24-1
size: .

CDR3: CASSPWTGGAYGYTF
DNA: TGTGCCAGCAGCCCCTGGACAGGGGGCGCCTATGGCTACACCTTC
length: 15
J: TRBJ1-2
D: TRBD1
V: TRBV7-9
size: .

CDR3: CASSTQTGGGYGYTF
DNA: TGTGCCAGCAGCACCCAGACAGGTGGCGGCTATGGCTACACCTTC
length: 15
J: TRBJ1-2
D: .
V: TRBV5-5
size: .

CDR3: CASSLVVRNQPQHF
DNA: TGTGCCAGCAGTTTAGTGGTTCGGAATCAGCCCCAGCATTTT
length: 14
J: TRBJ1-5
D: .
V: TRBV7-3
size: once

CDR3: CASSEIVYETYEQYF
DNA: TGTGCCAGCAGTGAAATCGTTTATGAGACCTACGAGCAGTACTTC
length: 15
J: TRBJ2-7
D: .
V: TRBV6-1
size: .

CDR3: CASTPTVSSTDTQYF
DNA: TGTGCCAGTACCCCGACAGTTTCTAGCACAGATACGCAGTATTTT
length: 15
J: TRBJ2-3
D: .
V: TRBV19
size: .

CDR3: CASTAGGPQPQHF
DNA: TGTGCCAGTACGGCCGGGGGACCACAGCCCCAGCATTTT
length: 13
J: TRBJ1-5
D: .
V: TRBV19
size: once

CDR3: CASSLRTSGDVTGELFF
DNA: TGTGCCAGCAGCTTAAGGACTAGCGGGGACGTCACCGGGGAGCTGTTTTTT
length: 17
J: TRBJ2-2
D: TRBD2
V: TRBV7-9
size: .

CDR3: CASSLQVYTEAFF
DNA: TGTGCCAGCAGTTTGCAGGTATACACTGAAGCTTTCTTT
length: 13
J: TRBJ1-1
D: .
V: TRBV27
size: .

CDR3: CASSLTGVMNTEAFF
DNA: TGTGCCAGCAGTTTAACGGGGGTAATGAACACTGAAGCTTTCTTT
length: 15
J: TRBJ1-1
D: .
V: TRBV27
size: .

CDR3: CASSPGTEAFF
DNA: TGTGCCAGCAGCCCGGGGACTGAAGCTTTCTTT
length: 11
J: TRBJ1-1
D: .
V: TRBV28
size: .

CDR3: CASSLALPGQGTYEQYF
DNA: TGTGCCAGCAGCCTGGCGCTACCGGGACAGGGGACGTACGAGCAGTACTTC
length: 17
J: TRBJ2-7
D: TRBD1
V: TRBV27
size: .

CDR3: CASSQKGQGANNSPLHF
DNA: TGTGCCAGCAGCCAAAAGGGACAGGGGGCGAATAATTCACCCCTCCACTTT
length: 17
J: TRBJ1-6
D: TRBD1
V: TRBV14
size: once

CDR3: CASSTGPAAGNTIYF
DNA: TGCGCCAGCAGCACCGGCCCCGCGGCTGGAAACACCATATATTTT
length: 15
J: TRBJ1-3
D: .
V: TRBV5-1
size: .

CDR3: CASSFRDRGYEQYF
DNA: TGCGCCAGCAGCTTCCGGGACAGGGGGTACGAGCAGTACTTC
length: 14
J: TRBJ2-7
D: TRBD1
V: TRBV5-1
size: once

CDR3: CASSLGGQGGSPLHF
DNA: TGTGCCAGCAGCTTGGGGGGACAGGGTGGTTCACCCCTCCACTTT
length: 15
J: TRBJ1-6
D: TRBD1
V: TRBV7-9
size: .

CDR3: CASSQVGQGNSDGYTF
DNA: TGCGCCAGCAGCCAAGTGGGCCAGGGGAATTCGGATGGCTACACCTTC
length: 16
J: TRBJ1-2
D: .
V: TRBV4-3
size: .

CDR3: CATSRVLDRNTEAFF
DNA: TGTGCCACCAGCAGAGTTCTCGACAGGAACACTGAAGCTTTCTTT
length: 15
J: TRBJ1-1
D: .
V: TRBV15
size: .

CDR3: CASRPTGGTEAFF
DNA: TGTGCCAGCAGGCCTACAGGGGGCACTGAAGCTTTCTTT
length: 13
J: TRBJ1-1
D: TRBD1
V: TRBV12-3/TRBV12-4
size: few

CDR3: CAISEGTSSSYEQYF
DNA: TGTGCCATCAGTGAGGGGACTAGCAGCTCCTACGAGCAGTACTTC
length: 15
J: TRBJ2-7
D: TRBD2
V: TRBV10-3
size: .

CDR3: CASSPRATSGGVGNIQYF
DNA: TGTGCCAGCTCACCGAGAGCCACTAGCGGGGGGGTTGGAAACATTCAGTACTTC
length: 18
J: TRBJ2-4
D: TRBD2
V: TRBV18
size: once

CDR3: CASSSGGLKNHEQYF
DNA: TGTGCCAGCAGCTCGGGGGGCCTCAAGAACCACGAGCAGTACTTC
length: 15
J: TRBJ2-7
D: .
V: TRBV28
size: .

CDR3: CASSLVQSPREQYF
DNA: TGTGCCAGCAGTTTAGTACAGTCCCCTCGGGAGCAGTACTTC
length: 14
J: TRBJ2-7
D: .
V: TRBV27
size: .

CDR3: CASTLNTNSNQPQHF
DNA: TGCGCCAGCACCTTGAACACAAATAGCAATCAGCCCCAGCATTTT
length: 15
J: TRBJ1-5
D: .
V: TRBV23-1
size: .

CDR3: CAWSVGDTLFTQYF
DNA: TGTGCCTGGAGTGTTGGGGACACTCTTTTCACGCAGTATTTT
length: 14
J: TRBJ2-3
D: .
V: TRBV30
size: .

CDR3: CASSLRTEAFF
DNA: TGTGCCAGCAGTTTGCGCACTGAAGCTTTCTTT
length: 11
J: TRBJ1-1
D: .
V: TRBV7-9
size: .

CDR3: CASSVEQGDQPQHF
DNA: TGTGCCAGCAGCGTAGAACAGGGGGATCAGCCCCAGCATTTT
length: 14
J: TRBJ1-5
D: TRBD1
V: TRBV9
size: .

CDR3: CASREVGSNTGELFF
DNA: TGTGCCAGCAGGGAGGTAGGCAGCAACACCGGGGAGCTGTTTTTT
length: 15
J: TRBJ2-2
D: .
V: TRBV2
size: .

CDR3: CASRRQGINTEAFF
DNA: TGTGCCAGCAGACGACAGGGCATTAACACTGAAGCTTTCTTT
length: 14
J: TRBJ1-1
D: TRBD1
V: TRBV2
size: .

CDR3: CASSPTGDNSPLHF
DNA: TGCGCCAGCAGCCCGACGGGGGACAATTCACCCCTCCACTTT
length: 14
J: TRBJ1-6
D: .
V: TRBV5-1
size: .

CDR3: CASSSDSYEKLFF
DNA: TGTGCCAGCAGCTCGGACAGTTATGAAAAACTGTTTTTT
length: 13
J: TRBJ1-4
D: .
V: TRBV5-5
size: .

CDR3: CASSSGTGGYGYTF
DNA: TGTGCCAGCAGCTCCGGGACAGGGGGATATGGCTACACCTTC
length: 14
J: TRBJ1-2
D: TRBD1
V: TRBV7-6
size: .

CDR3: CASSPYLSGGSTDTQYF
DNA: TGCGCCAGCAGCCCCTACCTTAGCGGGGGAAGCACAGATACGCAGTATTTT
length: 17
J: TRBJ2-3
D: TRBD2
V: TRBV5-1
size: .

CDR3: CASSSDRWYSPLHF
DNA: TGTGCCAGCAGCTCCGACAGATGGTATTCACCCCTCCACTTT
length: 14
J: TRBJ1-6
D: .
V: TRBV7-2
size: .

CDR3: CASSLADQGTEAFF
DNA: TGTGCCAGCAGCTTAGCGGACCAGGGAACTGAAGCTTTCTTT
length: 14
J: TRBJ1-1
D: .
V: TRBV7-9
size: .

CDR3: CASSLGLAGGYGDTQYF
DNA: TGTGCCAGCAGCTTGGGACTAGCGGGGGGGTATGGAGATACGCAGTATTTT
length: 17
J: TRBJ2-3
D: TRBD2
V: TRBV5-5
size: once

CDR3: CASSPGTGDNQPQHF
DNA: TGTGCCAGCAGTCCCGGGACAGGGGATAATCAGCCCCAGCATTTT
length: 15
J: TRBJ1-5
D: TRBD1
V: TRBV6-6
size: .

CDR3: CASSFAQVGNQPQHF
DNA: TGTGCCAGCAGTTTTGCACAGGTCGGGAATCAGCCCCAGCATTTT
length: 15
J: TRBJ1-5
D: .
V: TRBV28
size: .

CDR3: CACTRGGGGHEQYF
DNA: TGTGCCTGCACGAGGGGCGGGGGAGGCCACGAGCAGTACTTC
length: 14
J: TRBJ2-7
D: TRBD2
V: TRBV30
size: .

CDR3: CASTQGALGDYGYTF
DNA: TGCGCCAGCACCCAGGGGGCTTTAGGGGACTATGGCTACACCTTC
length: 15
J: TRBJ1-2
D: TRBD1
V: TRBV5-1
size: .

CDR3: CASSSDRRGNQPQHF
DNA: TGTGCCAGCAGTTCGGACAGGAGAGGCAATCAGCCCCAGCATTTT
length: 15
J: TRBJ1-5
D: TRBD1
V: TRBV6-5
size: .

CDR3: CASSRGAPDSGNTIYF
DNA: TGTGCCAGCAGCCGCGGGGCCCCAGACTCTGGAAACACCATATATTTT
length: 16
J: TRBJ1-3
D: .
V: TRBV3-1/TRBV3-2
size: .

CDR3: CASSYSIDRGIGGYTF
DNA: TGTGCCAGCAGTTACTCGATCGACAGGGGGATTGGTGGCTACACCTTC
length: 16
J: TRBJ1-2
D: TRBD1
V: TRBV6-5
size: .

CDR3: CASSQVQGGTEAFF
DNA: TGTGCCAGCAGCCAAGTCCAGGGAGGCACTGAAGCTTTCTTT
length: 14
J: TRBJ1-1
D: .
V: TRBV3-1/TRBV3-2
size: .

CDR3: CASSLEGALGQPQHF
DNA: TGCGCCAGCAGCTTGGAGGGGGCTCTAGGTCAGCCCCAGCATTTT
length: 15
J: TRBJ1-5
D: TRBD1
V: TRBV5-1
size: few

CDR3: CAISDVAGGSNTGELFF
DNA: TGTGCCATCAGTGATGTGGCGGGGGGCTCGAACACCGGGGAGCTGTTTTTT
length: 17
J: TRBJ2-2
D: TRBD2
V: TRBV10-3
size: once

CDR3: CASSLDYRDYPYEQYF
DNA: TGCGCCAGCAGCTTGGATTACAGGGACTACCCCTACGAGCAGTACTTC
length: 16
J: TRBJ2-7
D: .
V: TRBV5-1
size: .

CDR3: CASSSGQGIRLSEKLFF
DNA: TGTGCCAGCAGTTCGGGACAGGGTATCCGATTGAGTGAAAAACTGTTTTTT
length: 17
J: TRBJ1-4
D: TRBD1
V: TRBV2
size: few

CDR3: CASSFLSPGNTIYF
DNA: TGTGCCAGCAGCTTCCTGTCCCCTGGAAACACCATATATTTT
length: 14
J: TRBJ1-3
D: .
V: TRBV11-1
size: few

CDR3: CASSPLANEKLFF
DNA: TGTGCCAGCTCACCTCTCGCTAATGAAAAACTGTTTTTT
length: 13
J: TRBJ1-4
D: .
V: TRBV18
size: .

CDR3: CAWSVSPEQYF
DNA: TGTGCCTGGAGTGTCAGTCCCGAGCAGTACTTC
length: 11
J: TRBJ2-7
D: .
V: TRBV30
size: .

CDR3: CASSLSFQLLAGANTDTQYF
DNA: TGTGCCAGCAGCTTATCCTTCCAGCTTCTAGCGGGGGCCAACACAGATACGCAGTATTTT
length: 20
J: TRBJ2-3
D: TRBD2
V: TRBV13
size: .

CDR3: CASSEALRASGFTDTQYF
DNA: TGTGCCAGCAGTGAAGCGCTTCGGGCTAGCGGATTCACAGATACGCAGTATTTT
length: 18
J: TRBJ2-3
D: TRBD2
V: TRBV2
size: .

CDR3: CASSSRGGFEAFF
DNA: TGTGCCAGCAGCTCCCGTGGGGGGTTTGAAGCTTTCTTT
length: 13
J: TRBJ1-1
D: .
V: TRBV9
size: .